A selection of T cell receptor beta chains follows, all from one sample in a study of T cells after yellow fever vaccination. TCRdb recomputed calls from the 5' RACE reads with MiXCR, one row per CDR3 protein. The table shows roughly 240,000 distinct CDR3 sequences, with approximately 6.7% occurring only once. Sample: CD4+ T cells sorted from PBMCs, taken on the day of the yellow fever booster vaccination. The receptors come from a man aged 25-45 years who received the YFV17D yellow fever vaccine. Both conserved end residues are part of each CDR3. The D gene is left open where the match is weak. Only part of the rows carry a size: once, few, many, or a class if the clone is expanded.

V	size	J	D	DNA	CDR3
TRBV6-2/TRBV6-3	-	TRBJ2-1	-	TGTGCCAGCAGTTATATCGCCAATGAGCAGTTCTTC	CASSYIANEQFF
TRBV5-1	few	TRBJ2-1	-	TGCGCCAGCAGCCTAGACAGTCCTGATTACAATGAGCAGTTCTTC	CASSLDSPDYNEQFF
TRBV3-1	-	TRBJ2-7	TRBD1	TGTGCCAGCAGCCAGGACAGGGCCCACGAGCAGTACTTC	CASSQDRAHEQYF
TRBV6-5	few	TRBJ2-1	-	TGTGCCAGCAGTTACGGGGGCAACAATGAGCAGTTCTTC	CASSYGGNNEQFF
TRBV6-2/TRBV6-3	many	TRBJ2-7	TRBD2	TGTGCCAGCAGTATCACTAGCGGGAGCTCCTACGAGCAGTACTTC	CASSITSGSSYEQYF
TRBV6-1	few	TRBJ2-2	TRBD1	TGTGCCAGCAGGACGCGGCGGACAGGGAACACCGGGGAGCTGTTTTTT	CASRTRRTGNTGELFF
TRBV7-8	few	TRBJ2-7	-	TGTGCCAGCAGCTTAAGGTCGGAGAAGGCCTACGAGCAGTACTTC	CASSLRSEKAYEQYF
TRBV6-5	many	TRBJ2-3	TRBD1	TGTGCCAGCAGTTACTCCGGACAGGGTACAGATACGCAGTATTTT	CASSYSGQGTDTQYF
TRBV5-1	-	TRBJ2-5	-	TGCGCCAGCAGCTTAAAGGGGCGCGGAGGGGAGACCCAGTACTTC	CASSLKGRGGETQYF
TRBV10-3	few	TRBJ2-7	TRBD1	TGTGCCATCAGTGACCTGGGACAGGGTGGCCACGAGCAGTACTTC	CAISDLGQGGHEQYF
TRBV7-2	few	TRBJ2-3	-	TGTGCCAGGAGGGGAGCGACTAGCACAGATACGCAGTATTTT	CARRGATSTDTQYF
TRBV11-2	few	TRBJ1-2	TRBD1	TGTGCCAGCAGCTCGATCAGGGGGCGAGGTGGCTACACCTTC	CASSSIRGRGGYTF
TRBV20-1	few	TRBJ2-1	-	TGCAGTGCTATCCCCGTGCTAGGTGATCGGGCTCATCAGCAGTTCTTC	CSAIPVLGDRAHQQFF
TRBV11-2	many	TRBJ2-3	TRBD2	TGTGCCAGCAGCTGGGGGGGAGGGCGCGAAGATACGCAGTATTTT	CASSWGGGREDTQYF
TRBV20-1	few	TRBJ1-6	TRBD1	TGCAGTGCTAGAGCCGACAGGGATAATTCACCCCTCCACTTT	CSARADRDNSPLHF
TRBV7-3	few	TRBJ2-3	TRBD2	TGTGCCAGCAGAAAAGGCCCGGGACTAGCGGGAGAGTCAGATACGCAGTATTTT	CASRKGPGLAGESDTQYF
TRBV7-9	many	TRBJ2-2	TRBD1	TGTGCCAGCAGCTTCGGACAGGGCTCAACCGGGGAGCTGTTTTTT	CASSFGQGSTGELFF
TRBV7-2	-	TRBJ1-2	TRBD1	TGTGCCAGCAGCATGAGGACAGGGTATACGGGTGGCTACACCTTC	CASSMRTGYTGGYTF
TRBV6-2/TRBV6-3	few	TRBJ2-1	-	TGTGCCGCAGTTGAGGGACGTATGGGAATGGAGCAGTTCTTC	CAAVEGRMGMEQFF
TRBV20-1	few	TRBJ2-7	TRBD1	TGCAGTGCTAGTAAGGTTTTGGACAGGGGTTCCGAGCAGTACTTC	CSASKVLDRGSEQYF
TRBV20-1	many	TRBJ2-5	-	TGCAGTGCTAGAGATGCCCTAGTGGAGACCCAGTACTTC	CSARDALVETQYF
TRBV18	-	TRBJ2-2	-	TGTGCCAGCTCACCTAACCAAGGCCGTCGTGGCGGGGAGCTGTTTTTT	CASSPNQGRRGGELFF
TRBV20-1	-	TRBJ2-1	TRBD2	TGCAGTGCTCTTGGGGGACTAGCGGGCCACTCCTACAATGAGCAGTTCTTC	CSALGGLAGHSYNEQFF
TRBV29-1	few	TRBJ1-2	-	TGCAGCGTTGAGGAGTATGGCTACACCTTC	CSVEEYGYTF
TRBV30	few	TRBJ2-1	TRBD1	TGTGCCTGGAGTGAACCGGGACAGCAGTACAATGAGCAGTTCTTC	CAWSEPGQQYNEQFF
TRBV19	-	TRBJ2-7	TRBD1	TGTGCCACCTCCGGAAGCCGGGAGACAGGGGCCTACGAGCAGTACTTC	CATSGSRETGAYEQYF
TRBV20-1	many	TRBJ2-3	-	TGCAGTGCTAGAGATCAGGGTTTCTCAGATACGCAGTATTTT	CSARDQGFSDTQYF
TRBV7-8	-	TRBJ2-5	TRBD1	TGTGCCAGCAGGTTCCGGGACAGGGGGCCTCAAGAGACCCAGTACTTC	CASRFRDRGPQETQYF
TRBV15	many	TRBJ1-2	-	TGTGCCACCAGCAGAGATTGGGGTGAAGGGTCTGGCTACACCTTC	CATSRDWGEGSGYTF
TRBV30	-	TRBJ2-5	TRBD2	TGTGCCTGGAGTGTAGCGGGAGGAGAGACCCAGTACTTC	CAWSVAGGETQYF
TRBV28	few	TRBJ2-7	TRBD2	TGTGCCAGCAGCTCCGGACTAGCGGGAGGTTGGTACGAGCAGTACTTC	CASSSGLAGGWYEQYF
TRBV7-2	many	TRBJ2-7	-	TGTGCCAGCAGAACGACCGGGACATCCTACGAGCAGTACTTC	CASRTTGTSYEQYF
TRBV7-6	many	TRBJ1-6	TRBD1	TGTGCCAGCAGCGCAGAGGACAGGAATTCACCCCTCCACTTT	CASSAEDRNSPLHF
TRBV18	-	TRBJ1-6	-	TGTGCCAGCTCACCAGCGACGGGTAGCTATAATTCACCCCTCCACTTT	CASSPATGSYNSPLHF
TRBV9	many	TRBJ1-2	-	TGTGCCAGCAGCGTTTTGGTGGATTCTGGCTACACCTTC	CASSVLVDSGYTF
TRBV20-1	few	TRBJ2-5	TRBD1	TGCAGTGCCACGGGACAGGGAGGGGAGACCCAGTACTTC	CSATGQGGETQYF
TRBV20-1	many	TRBJ2-1	-	TGCAGTGCTACCAGGCCGGGTAACTCCCGCGATGAGCAGTTCTTC	CSATRPGNSRDEQFF
TRBV7-9	many	TRBJ1-1	-	TGTGCCAGCAGCTTCCGACAGATGAACACTGAAGCTTTCTTT	CASSFRQMNTEAFF
TRBV24-1	-	TRBJ2-1	-	TGTGCCACCAGTGATTTGGGGGGGGCGCAGGTAGGTGAGCAGTTCTTC	CATSDLGGAQVGEQFF
TRBV18	few	TRBJ2-7	-	TGTGCCAGCTCACCACGGTCTAGAGGACCCTACGAGCAGTACTTC	CASSPRSRGPYEQYF
TRBV5-1	many	TRBJ1-1	TRBD1	TGCGCCAGCAGCTATACAGGGGGACGGAACACTGAAGCTTTCTTT	CASSYTGGRNTEAFF
TRBV20-1	many	TRBJ2-1	-	TGCAGTGCTAGAGGGAAATTTTCCTACAATGAGCAGTTCTTC	CSARGKFSYNEQFF
TRBV20-1	-	TRBJ2-1	TRBD2	TGCAGTGCTAGACTAGCGGACTCCTACAATGAGCAGTTCTTC	CSARLADSYNEQFF
TRBV5-1	-	TRBJ2-7	TRBD2	TGCGCCAGCAGCAACGAGGGACTAGCGAGCCTTCTCGCAGGGAGTTACGAGCAGTACTTC	CASSNEGLASLLAGSYEQYF
TRBV10-3	-	TRBJ2-2	TRBD2	TGTGCCATCAGCCCGGGACTAGCGGTAGCGAGAGGGGCCGGGGAGCTGTTTTTT	CAISPGLAVARGAGELFF
TRBV7-2	-	TRBJ1-5	-	TGTGCCAGCAGCTTCATGGCAAATAGCAATCAGCCCCAGCATTTT	CASSFMANSNQPQHF
TRBV20-1	-	TRBJ2-3	TRBD2	TGCTGTGCTAGCCCACTTCAACTAGCGGGGACAGCAGATACGCAGTATTTT	CCASPLQLAGTADTQYF
TRBV29-1	few	TRBJ2-7	-	TGCAGCGTTCTATCGGGGCTCTCCTACGAGCAGTACTTC	CSVLSGLSYEQYF
TRBV5-1	once	TRBJ2-1	-	TGCGCCAGCAGCTTGGTTATCGGGAGAGGGGATGAGCAGTTCTTC	CASSLVIGRGDEQFF
TRBV5-1	few	TRBJ2-5	TRBD2	TGCGCCAGCAGCTCTAGGACTAGCGGGAGTGGTATAGAGACCCAGTACTTC	CASSSRTSGSGIETQYF
TRBV7-9	many	TRBJ1-3	-	TGTGCCAGCAGTTTCTCTGGAAACACCATATATTTT	CASSFSGNTIYF
TRBV12-3/TRBV12-4	many	TRBJ2-7	TRBD2	TGTGCCAGCAGTTTCTCGGGAGGGCCCGAGCAGTACTTC	CASSFSGGPEQYF
TRBV5-1	few	TRBJ2-7	-	TGCGCCAGCAGCTTGGAGGCAGGGGAAGCCTACGAGCAGTACTTC	CASSLEAGEAYEQYF
TRBV7-6	few	TRBJ1-4	-	TGTGCCAGCAGCCTAACAGAGTATAATGAAAAACTGTTTTTT	CASSLTEYNEKLFF
TRBV5-1	many	TRBJ2-3	TRBD2	TGCGCCAGCAGCTTGGGACTAGCGGGAGCGAGCACAGATACGCAGTATTTT	CASSLGLAGASTDTQYF
TRBV12-3/TRBV12-4	many	TRBJ2-7	TRBD2	TGTGCCAGCAGTTTTGAAGCGGGAGAATGGTACGAGCAGTACTTC	CASSFEAGEWYEQYF
TRBV20-1	few	TRBJ2-1	-	TGCAGTGCTAGGGGCAGAGGGACGGCCTCCAATGAGCAGTTCTTC	CSARGRGTASNEQFF
TRBV11-2	-	TRBJ1-1	-	TGTGCCAGCAGCTTAGGACGACTTCGGGAGACTGAAGCTTTCTTT	CASSLGRLRETEAFF
TRBV12-3/TRBV12-4	many	TRBJ1-1	TRBD1	TGTGCCAGCAGCTTGGGACAGGGTTTTACTGAAGCTTTCTTT	CASSLGQGFTEAFF
TRBV5-6	many	TRBJ2-1	TRBD1	TGTGCCAGCAGCCCTAGTCCCGGGACAGGGTCCCACAATGAGCAGTTCTTC	CASSPSPGTGSHNEQFF